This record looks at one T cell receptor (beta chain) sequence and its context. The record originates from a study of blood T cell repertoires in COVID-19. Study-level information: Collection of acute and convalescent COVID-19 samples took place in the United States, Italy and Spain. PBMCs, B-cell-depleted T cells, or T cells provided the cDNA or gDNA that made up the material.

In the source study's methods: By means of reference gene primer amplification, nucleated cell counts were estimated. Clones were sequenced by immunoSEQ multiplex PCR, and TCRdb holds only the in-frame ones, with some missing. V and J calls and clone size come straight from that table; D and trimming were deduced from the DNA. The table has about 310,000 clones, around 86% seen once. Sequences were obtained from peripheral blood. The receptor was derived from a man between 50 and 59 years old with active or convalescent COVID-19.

The CDR3 nucleotides are TGTGCCAGCAGCCTCAGACTAGCGAGCTCCTACAATGAGCAGTTCTTC. Translated, it gives CASSLRLASSYNEQFF. V and J are TRBV3-1 (or the pseudogene TRBV3-2) and TRBJ2-1; 8 bases fit TRBD2. CDR3 length: 16 amino acids. V dropped 4 bases and J dropped 0; count of bases not matched to a gene: 5. Germline-derived CDR1 and CDR2 are LGHDT and YNNKEL (reference sequence).